Listed here are 5 T cell receptor beta chains from one sample, sequenced in a study of blood T cells in healthy people across ages (dated by TCRdb to the mid-2010s). Library preparation used 5' RACE. Reads for this sample came from an Illumina HiSeq 2500. The second PCR ran for roughly 7 to 11 cycles and used a J-beta primer mix along with a sample-barcoded 5' primer. Clones were called with MiXCR by TCRdb after fastp trimmed the public reads at Q25, and only in-frame beta chains were retained. Every CDR3 protein is listed once, alongside the most common genes and DNA of its rows. The sample includes 1.5 million to 2 million distinct CDR3 sequences, with just under 50% observed a single time. Approximately 2% of the sample belongs to the ten largest clones. Sequenced: blood. The origin of the receptors is a woman aged 40 to 55 in good health.

The chain links TRBV5-1 to TRBJ1-4, with D tentatively TRBD1 (6 bases). In germline, CDR1 is SGHRS, CDR2 YFSETQ. The V end was cut by 3 bases, the J end by 7 bases, with 19 bases between. The CDR3 length is 16 residues. The CDR3, as DNA: TGCGCCAGCAGCTCTACCACAGGGAGTAGGGGTGAAAAACTGTTTTTT. Its protein product is CASSSTTGSRGEKLFF.

The chain uses TRBV29-1 and TRBJ2-5; D not certain. The CDR3 covers 10 residues. The germline CDR1 and CDR2 sequences are SQVTM and ANQGSEA. Trimming took 0 bases from V and 13 from J, leaving 9 bases between them. The CDR3 bases are TGCAGCGTTGAAGAGGCCCCTCCGTACTTC. Translation gives CSVEEAPPYF.

The DNA of the CDR3 is TGTGCCAGCAGTTACTCGCAAAGGGGGTCCGTACATGAGCAGTTCTTC. It encodes CASSYSQRGSVHEQFF. The gene calls are TRBV6-5 and TRBJ2-1; a possible D gene is TRBD1 (6 bases). V was cut by 0 bases and J by 8 bases, with 17 bases left in between. The germline V gene encodes CDR1 MNHEY and CDR2 SVGAGI. This CDR3 region has 16 residues.

This chain uses TRBV4-2 with TRBJ2-1; the match to TRBD2 covers 13 bases. CDR3 size: 15 residues. Losses at the gene ends were 0 bases for V and 10 bases for J; bases not matched to a gene: 3. The germline V gene encodes CDR1 LGHNA and CDR2 YNFKEQ. CDR3 nucleotides: TGTGCCAGCAGCCAAGAGGCGGGACTAGCGGGAGAGCAGTTCTTC. Encoded protein: CASSQEAGLAGEQFF.

The rearrangement joins TRBV10-1 to TRBJ2-2; 7 positions agree with TRBD2. The germline V gene encodes CDR1 WNHNN and CDR2 SYGVQD (reference sequence). Germline trimming cut 6 bases from V and 0 bases from J; bases unmatched to any gene: 10. This CDR3 comprises 17 residues. The CDR3 nucleotides read TGCGCCAGCAGCGCCCCAGGACTAGGGGCGAACACCGGGGAGCTGTTTTTT. It encodes CASSAPGLGANTGELFF.